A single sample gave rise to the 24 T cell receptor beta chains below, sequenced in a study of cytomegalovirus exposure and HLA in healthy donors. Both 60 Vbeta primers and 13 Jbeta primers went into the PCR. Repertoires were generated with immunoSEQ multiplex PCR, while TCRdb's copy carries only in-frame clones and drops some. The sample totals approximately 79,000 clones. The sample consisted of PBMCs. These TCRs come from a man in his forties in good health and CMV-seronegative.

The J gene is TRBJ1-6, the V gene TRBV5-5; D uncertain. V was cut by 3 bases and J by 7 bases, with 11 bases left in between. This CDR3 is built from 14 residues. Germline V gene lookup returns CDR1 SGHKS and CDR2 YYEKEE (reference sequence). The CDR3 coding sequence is TGTGCCAGCAGCTCTGCAGATCCAAATTCACCCCTCCACTTT. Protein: CASSSADPNSPLHF. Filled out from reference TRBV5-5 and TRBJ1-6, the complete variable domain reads DAGVTQSPTHLIKTRGQQVTLRCSPISGHKSVSWYQQVLGQGPQFIFQYYEKEERGRGNFPDRFSARQFPNYSSELNVNALLLGDSALYLCASSSADPNSPLHFGNGTRLTVT.

The CDR3: CASSMGRGQETQYF. The CDR3 DNA is TGTGCCAGTAGTATGGGCAGGGGGCAGGAGACCCAGTACTTC. This sequence joins TRBV19 and TRBJ2-5; 8 positions agree with TRBD1. V was clipped by 3 bases and J by 5 bases; unmatched bases: 5. Germline V gene sequence: CDR1 LNHDA, CDR2 SQIVND (reference sequence). CDR3 size: 14 residues.

The CDR3 DNA follows: TGTGCCAGCAGCGGGGGACAGGGTTCGTACGAGCAGTACTTC. Its protein product is CASSGGQGSYEQYF. J is TRBJ2-7 and V is TRBV9; 9 nucleotides match TRBD1. V was pared by 3 bases and J by 4 bases, with 5 bases of the junction left unmatched. Looked up from germline, CDR1 is SGDLS and CDR2 is YYNGEE. The CDR3 is made up of 14 amino acids.

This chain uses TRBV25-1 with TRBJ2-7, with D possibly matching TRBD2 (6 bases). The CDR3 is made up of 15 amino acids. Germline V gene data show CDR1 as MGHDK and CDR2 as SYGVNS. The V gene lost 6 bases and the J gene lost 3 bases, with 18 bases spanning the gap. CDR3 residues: CASSPRGGHYYEQYF. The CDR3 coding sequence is TGTGCCAGCAGCCCCCGGGGAGGCCACTACTACGAGCAGTACTTC.

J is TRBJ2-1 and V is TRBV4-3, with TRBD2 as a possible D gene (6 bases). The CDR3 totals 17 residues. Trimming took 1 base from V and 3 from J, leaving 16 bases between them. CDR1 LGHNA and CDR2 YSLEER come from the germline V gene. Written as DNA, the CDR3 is TGCGCCAGCAGCCAAGGGAGAAGCGGGTTGGTCTACAATGAGCAGTTCTTC. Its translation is CASSQGRSGLVYNEQFF.

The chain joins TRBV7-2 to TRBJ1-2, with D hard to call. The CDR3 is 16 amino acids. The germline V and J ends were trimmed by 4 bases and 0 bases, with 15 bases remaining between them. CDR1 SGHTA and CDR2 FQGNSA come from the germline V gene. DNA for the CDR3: TGTGCCAGCAGCTCCACCGCGGCACCCGCTAACTATGGCTACACCTTC. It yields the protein CASSSTAAPANYGYTF.

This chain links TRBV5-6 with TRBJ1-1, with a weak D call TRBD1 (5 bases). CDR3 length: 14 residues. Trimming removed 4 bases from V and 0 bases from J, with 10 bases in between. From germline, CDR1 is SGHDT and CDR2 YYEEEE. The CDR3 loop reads CASSVRALNTEAFF. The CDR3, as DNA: TGTGCCAGCAGCGTCAGGGCCTTGAACACTGAAGCTTTCTTT.

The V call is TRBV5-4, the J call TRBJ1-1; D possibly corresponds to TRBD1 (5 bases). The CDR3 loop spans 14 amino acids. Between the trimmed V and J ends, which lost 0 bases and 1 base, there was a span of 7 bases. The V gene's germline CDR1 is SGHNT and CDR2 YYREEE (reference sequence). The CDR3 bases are TGTGCCAGCAGCTTGGGCGGGGGGAACACTGAAGCTTTCTTT. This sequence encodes CASSLGGGNTEAFF.

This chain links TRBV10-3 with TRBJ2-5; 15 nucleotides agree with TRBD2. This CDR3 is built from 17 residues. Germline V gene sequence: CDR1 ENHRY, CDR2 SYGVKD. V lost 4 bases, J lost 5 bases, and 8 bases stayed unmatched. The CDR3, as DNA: TGTGCCATCAGTGGGACTAGCGGGGGGGCAAACGCGGAGACCCAGTACTTC. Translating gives CAISGTSGGANAETQYF.

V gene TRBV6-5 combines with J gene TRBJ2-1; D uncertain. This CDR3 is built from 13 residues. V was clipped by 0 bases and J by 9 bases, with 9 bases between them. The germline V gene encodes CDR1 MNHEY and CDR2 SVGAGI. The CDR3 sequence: CASSYSRESEQFF. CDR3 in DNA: TGTGCCAGCAGTTACTCGAGAGAGAGTGAGCAGTTCTTC.

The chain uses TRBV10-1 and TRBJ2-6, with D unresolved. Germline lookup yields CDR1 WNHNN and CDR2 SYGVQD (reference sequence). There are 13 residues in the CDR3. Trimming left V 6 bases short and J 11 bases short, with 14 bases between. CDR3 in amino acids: CASRPDREDVLTF. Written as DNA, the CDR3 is TGCGCCAGCAGGCCGGATCGCGAGGACGTCCTGACTTTC.

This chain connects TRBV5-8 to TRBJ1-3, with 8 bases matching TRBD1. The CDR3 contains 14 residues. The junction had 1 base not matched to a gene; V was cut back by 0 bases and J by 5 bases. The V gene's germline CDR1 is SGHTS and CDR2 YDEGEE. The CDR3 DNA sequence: TGTGCCAGCAGCTTGGACAGGGGGAGAAACACCATATATTTT. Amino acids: CASSLDRGRNTIYF.

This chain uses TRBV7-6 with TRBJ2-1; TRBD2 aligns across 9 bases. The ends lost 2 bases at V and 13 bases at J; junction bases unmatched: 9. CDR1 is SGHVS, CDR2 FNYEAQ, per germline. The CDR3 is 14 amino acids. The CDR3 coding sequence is TGTGCCAGCAGCTTAAGCCAGCGGGGGGACTTCCAGTTCTTC. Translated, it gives CASSLSQRGDFQFF.

The CDR3 nucleotides are TGTGCCAGCGGGGTAGCGGGGGGCTACACCTTC. Protein sequence: CASGVAGGYTF. The chain links TRBV2 to TRBJ1-2; no definite D call. The V end lost 8 bases, the J end lost 8 bases, and 12 bases lay between the germline ends. Germline lookup yields CDR1 SNHLY and CDR2 FYNNEI. This CDR3 contains 11 residues.

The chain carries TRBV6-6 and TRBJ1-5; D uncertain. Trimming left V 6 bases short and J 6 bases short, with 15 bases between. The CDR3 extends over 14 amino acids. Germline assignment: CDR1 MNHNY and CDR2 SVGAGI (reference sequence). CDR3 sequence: CASSRSSGGQPQHF. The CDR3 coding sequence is TGTGCCAGCAGCCGCTCTTCGGGAGGTCAGCCCCAGCATTTT.

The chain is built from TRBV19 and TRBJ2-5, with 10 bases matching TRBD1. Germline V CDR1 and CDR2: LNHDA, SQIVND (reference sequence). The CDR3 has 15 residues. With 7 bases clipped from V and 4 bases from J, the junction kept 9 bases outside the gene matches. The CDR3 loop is CASKRTGGGGETQYF. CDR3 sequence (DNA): TGTGCCAGTAAAAGGACAGGGGGAGGAGGAGAGACCCAGTACTTC.

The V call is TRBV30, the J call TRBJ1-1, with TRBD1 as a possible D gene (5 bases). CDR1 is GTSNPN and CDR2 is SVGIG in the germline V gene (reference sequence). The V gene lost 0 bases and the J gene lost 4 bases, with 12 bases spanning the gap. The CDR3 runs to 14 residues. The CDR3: CAWSVRGVSTEAFF. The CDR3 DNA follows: TGTGCCTGGAGTGTTCGGGGGGTAAGCACTGAAGCTTTCTTT.

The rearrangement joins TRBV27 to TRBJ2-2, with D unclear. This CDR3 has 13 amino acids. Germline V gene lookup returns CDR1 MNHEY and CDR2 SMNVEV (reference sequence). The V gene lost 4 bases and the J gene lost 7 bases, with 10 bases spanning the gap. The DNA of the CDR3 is TGTGCCAGCAGTTCCATCCGAGGCGGGGAGCTGTTTTTT. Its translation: CASSSIRGGELFF.

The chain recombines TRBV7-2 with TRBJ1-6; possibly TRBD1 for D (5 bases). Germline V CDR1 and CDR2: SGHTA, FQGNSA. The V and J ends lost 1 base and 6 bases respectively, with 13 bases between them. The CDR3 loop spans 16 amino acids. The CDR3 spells CASSLVSVTANSPLHF. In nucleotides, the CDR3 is TGTGCCAGCAGCTTAGTGTCTGTGACAGCTAATTCACCCCTCCACTTT. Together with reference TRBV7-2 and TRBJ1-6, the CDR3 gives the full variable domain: GAGVSQSPSNKVTEKGKDVELRCDPISGHTALYWYRQSLGQGLEFLIYFQGNSAPDKSGLPSDRFSAERTGGSVSTLTIQRTQQEDSAVYLCASSLVSVTANSPLHFGNGTRLTVT.

CDR3 DNA sequence: TGTGCCAGCTCGGTGGACAGGGGAGACACTGAAGCTTTCTTT. Its protein is CASSVDRGDTEAFF. The V call is TRBV18, the J call TRBJ1-1, with 9 bases matching TRBD1. Trimming took 6 bases from V and 3 from J; bases not matched to a gene: 5. This CDR3 contains 14 residues. Germline V gene lookup returns CDR1 KGHSH and CDR2 LQKENI.

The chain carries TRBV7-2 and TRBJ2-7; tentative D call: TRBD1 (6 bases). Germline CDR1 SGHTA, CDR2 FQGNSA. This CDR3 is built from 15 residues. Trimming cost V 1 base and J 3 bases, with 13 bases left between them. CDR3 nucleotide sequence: TGTGCCAGCAGCTTAGTAGTAGGGGGATACTACGAGCAGTACTTC. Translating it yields CASSLVVGGYYEQYF.

The CDR3 region has the DNA TGTGCCAGCAGCCAGGGACAGGGGGATCAGCCCCAGCATTTT. Residues: CASSQGQGDQPQHF. V gene TRBV9 combines with J gene TRBJ1-5, with 11 bases aligning to TRBD1. The V gene end was trimmed by 4 bases and the J gene end by 5 bases; junction bases not matched to a gene: 2. The CDR3 sequence is 14 residues long. CDR1 SGDLS and CDR2 YYNGEE come from the germline V gene.

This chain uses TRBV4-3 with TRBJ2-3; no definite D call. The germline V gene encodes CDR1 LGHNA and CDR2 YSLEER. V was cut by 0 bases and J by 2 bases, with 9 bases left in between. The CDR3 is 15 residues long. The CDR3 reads CASSQDKHATDTQYF. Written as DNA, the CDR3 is TGCGCCAGCAGCCAAGATAAACATGCCACAGATACGCAGTATTTT.

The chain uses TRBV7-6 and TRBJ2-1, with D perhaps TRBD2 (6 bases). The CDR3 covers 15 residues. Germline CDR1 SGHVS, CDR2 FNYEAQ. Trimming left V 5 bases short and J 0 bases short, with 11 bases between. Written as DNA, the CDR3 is TGTGCCAGCAGCCGACTAGGCGGCTCCTACAATGAGCAGTTCTTC. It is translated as CASSRLGGSYNEQFF. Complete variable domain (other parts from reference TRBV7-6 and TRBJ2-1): GAGVSQSPRYKVTKRGQDVALRCDPISGHVSLYWYRQALGQGPEFLTYFNYEAQQDKSGLPNDRFSAERPEGSISTLTIQRTEQRDSAMYRCASSRLGGSYNEQFFGPGTRLTVL.